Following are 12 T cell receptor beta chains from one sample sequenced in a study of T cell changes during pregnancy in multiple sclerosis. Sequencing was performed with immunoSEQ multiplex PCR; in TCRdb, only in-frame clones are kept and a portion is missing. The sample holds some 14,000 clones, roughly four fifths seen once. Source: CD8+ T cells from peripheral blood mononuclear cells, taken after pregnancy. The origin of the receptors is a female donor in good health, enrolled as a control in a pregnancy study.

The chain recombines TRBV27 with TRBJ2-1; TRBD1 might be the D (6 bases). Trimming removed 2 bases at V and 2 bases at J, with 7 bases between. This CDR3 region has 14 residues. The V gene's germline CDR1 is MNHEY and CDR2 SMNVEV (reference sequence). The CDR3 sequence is CASSLGTPYNEQFF. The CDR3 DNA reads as TGTGCCAGCAGTTTAGGGACACCCTACAATGAGCAGTTCTTC.

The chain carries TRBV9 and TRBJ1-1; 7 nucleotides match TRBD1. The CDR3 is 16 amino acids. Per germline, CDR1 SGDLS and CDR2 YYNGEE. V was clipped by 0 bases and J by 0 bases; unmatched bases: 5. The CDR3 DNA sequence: TGTGCCAGCAGCGTAGGGAGTCAGGGGGTGAACACTGAAGCTTTCTTT. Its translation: CASSVGSQGVNTEAFF.

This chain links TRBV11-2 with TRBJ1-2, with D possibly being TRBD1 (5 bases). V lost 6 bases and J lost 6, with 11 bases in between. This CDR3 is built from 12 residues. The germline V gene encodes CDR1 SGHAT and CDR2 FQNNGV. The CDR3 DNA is TGTGCCAGCAGACATGGACAAAATGGCTACACCTTC. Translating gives CASRHGQNGYTF.

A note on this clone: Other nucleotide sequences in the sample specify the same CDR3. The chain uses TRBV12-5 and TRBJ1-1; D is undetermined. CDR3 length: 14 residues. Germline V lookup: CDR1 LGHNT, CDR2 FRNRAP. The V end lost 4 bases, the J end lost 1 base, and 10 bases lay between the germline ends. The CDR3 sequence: CASGWSEGNTEAFF. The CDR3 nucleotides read TGTGCTAGTGGTTGGTCCGAGGGGAACACTGAAGCTTTCTTT.

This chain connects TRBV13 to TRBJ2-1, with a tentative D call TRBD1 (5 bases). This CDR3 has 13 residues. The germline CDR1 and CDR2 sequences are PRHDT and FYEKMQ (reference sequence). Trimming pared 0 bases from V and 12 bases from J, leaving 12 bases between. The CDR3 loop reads CASSLGTQGGQFF. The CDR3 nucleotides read TGTGCCAGCAGCTTAGGCACGCAGGGCGGGCAGTTCTTC.

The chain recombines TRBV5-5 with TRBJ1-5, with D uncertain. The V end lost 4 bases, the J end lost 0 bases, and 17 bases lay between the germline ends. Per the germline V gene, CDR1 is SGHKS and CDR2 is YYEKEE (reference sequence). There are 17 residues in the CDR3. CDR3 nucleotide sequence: TGTGCCAGCAGCCCAAACAACGGACTTTATAGCAATCAGCCCCAGCATTTT. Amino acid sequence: CASSPNNGLYSNQPQHF.

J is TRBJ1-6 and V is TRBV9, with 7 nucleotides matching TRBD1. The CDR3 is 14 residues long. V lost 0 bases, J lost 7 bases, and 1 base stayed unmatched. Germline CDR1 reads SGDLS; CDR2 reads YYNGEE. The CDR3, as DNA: TGTGCCAGCAGCGTAGCCAGGGGGAATTCACCCCTCCACTTT. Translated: CASSVARGNSPLHF.

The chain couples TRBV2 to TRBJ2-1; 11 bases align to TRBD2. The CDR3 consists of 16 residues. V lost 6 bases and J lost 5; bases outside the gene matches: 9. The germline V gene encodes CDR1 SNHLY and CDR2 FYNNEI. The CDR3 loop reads CASSLLSGRGDNEQFF. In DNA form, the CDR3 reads TGTGCCAGCAGCCTGCTTAGCGGGAGGGGCGACAATGAGCAGTTCTTC.

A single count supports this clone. CDR3 in DNA: TGTGCCAGCAGTTGGACAGGGGGGTTAGATACGCAGTATTTT. Its translation: CASSWTGGLDTQYF. The chain couples TRBV6-5 to TRBJ2-3, with 10 nucleotides matching TRBD1. V lost 4 bases to trimming and J lost 5 bases; unmatched junction nucleotides: 3. Germline loops: CDR1 MNHEY, CDR2 SVGAGI. CDR3 length equals 14 residues.

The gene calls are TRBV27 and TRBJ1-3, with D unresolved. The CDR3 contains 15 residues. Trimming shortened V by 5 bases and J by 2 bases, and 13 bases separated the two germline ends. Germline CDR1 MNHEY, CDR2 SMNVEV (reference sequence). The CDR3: CASSTTPYPGNTIYF. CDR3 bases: TGTGCCAGCAGTACAACCCCGTACCCTGGAAACACCATATATTTT.

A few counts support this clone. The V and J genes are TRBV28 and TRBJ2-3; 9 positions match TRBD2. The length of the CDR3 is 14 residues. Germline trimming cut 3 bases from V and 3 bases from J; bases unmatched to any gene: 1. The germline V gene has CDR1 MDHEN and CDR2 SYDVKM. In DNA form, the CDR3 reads TGTGCCAGCAGTTTCCTAGCGGGGACAGATACGCAGTATTTT. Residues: CASSFLAGTDTQYF. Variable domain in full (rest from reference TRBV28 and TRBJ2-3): DVKVTQSSRYLVKRTGEKVFLECVQDMDHENMFWYRQDPGLGLRLIYFSYDVKMKEKGDIPEGYSVSREKKERFSLILESASTNQTSMYLCASSFLAGTDTQYFGPGTRLTVL.

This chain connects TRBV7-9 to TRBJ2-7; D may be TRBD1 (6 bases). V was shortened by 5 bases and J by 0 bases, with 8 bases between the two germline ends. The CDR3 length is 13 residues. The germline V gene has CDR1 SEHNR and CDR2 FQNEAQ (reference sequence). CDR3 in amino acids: CASSQGTSYEQYF. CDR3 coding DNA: TGTGCCAGCAGCCAGGGGACCTCCTACGAGCAGTACTTC.